This entry lists 28 T cell receptor beta chains sequenced from one sample in a study of vaccination effects on CD4 cells after COVID-19. Antigen-specific CD4+ T cells were expanded with viral peptide pools in the ViraFEST assay before sequencing. Researchers isolated CD4+ T cells once roughly ten days of culture had elapsed. Data came from immunoSEQ multiplex PCR; TCRdb stores just in-frame clones and leaves some out. The table includes 60,000 to 70,000 clones, roughly 81% detected once. These receptors are not linked to any known antigen. This material consisted of CD4+ T cells from PBMCs cultured with HCoV-229E spike peptides, taken before COVID-19 vaccination. Source of these receptors: a human donor who received a COVID-19 vaccine.

This clone was picked up one time. This rearrangement joins TRBV3-1 (or the pseudogene TRBV3-2) to TRBJ2-5; no firm D call. V lost 1 base to trimming and J lost 4 bases, with 10 bases between them. Germline CDR1 reads LGHDT; CDR2 reads YNNKEL (reference sequence). The CDR3 runs to 14 residues. The CDR3 DNA reads TGTGCCAGCAGCCAAGTGTCTACATCAGAGACCCAGTACTTC. It yields the protein CASSQVSTSETQYF.

This chain joins TRBV5-1 and TRBJ2-6; perhaps D is TRBD1 or TRBD2 (5 bases each). The germline gives CDR1 SGHRS, CDR2 YFSETQ. Trimming pared 4 bases from V and 0 bases from J, leaving 8 bases between. The CDR3 runs 15 residues. CDR3 DNA: TGCGCCAGCAGCGGGGGAGCCTCTGGGGCCAACGTCCTGACTTTC. It translates to CASSGGASGANVLTF. Filled out from reference TRBV5-1 and TRBJ2-6, the complete variable domain reads KAGVTQTPRYLIKTRGQQVTLSCSPISGHRSVSWYQQTPGQGLQFLFEYFSETQRNKGNFPGRFSGRQFSNSRSEMNVSTLELGDSALYLCASSGGASGANVLTFGAGSRLTVL.

The CDR3 coding sequence is TGCGCCAGCAGCTTATCGACAGGGACCACGAACACCGGGGAGCTGTTTTTT. As protein: CASSLSTGTTNTGELFF. This chain connects TRBV5-1 to TRBJ2-2; TRBD1 aligns across 7 bases. This CDR3 has 17 amino acids. CDR1 is SGHRS, CDR2 YFSETQ, per germline. V dropped 2 bases and J dropped 0; count of bases not matched to a gene: 7.

Sample share makes this clone medium-sized. This chain joins TRBV6-5 and TRBJ1-5; possibly TRBD1 for D (6 bases). CDR3 size: 14 residues. The germline CDR1 and CDR2 sequences are MNHEY and SVGAGI. V was pared by 4 bases and J by 5 bases, with 12 bases between. The CDR3 loop is CASSFHRDDQPQHF. Written as DNA, the CDR3 is TGTGCCAGCAGTTTTCACAGGGATGATCAGCCCCAGCATTTT.

V usage is TRBV6-5 and J usage is TRBJ2-7, with TRBD1 identical over 9 bases. Germline lookup yields CDR1 MNHEY and CDR2 SVGAGI. The CDR3 runs 14 residues. The J segment lost 7 bases and the V segment lost 5 bases, leaving 9 bases of the junction unmatched. The CDR3 DNA sequence: TGTGCCAGCAGTCAATACGCCGGGACAGGGGAGCAGTACGTC. Amino acid sequence: CASSQYAGTGEQYV.

This chain uses TRBV6-1 with TRBJ1-5; the match to TRBD1 covers 7 bases. The germline V gene has CDR1 MNHNS and CDR2 SASEGT. Germline trimming cut 3 bases from V and 6 bases from J; bases unmatched to any gene: 5. The CDR3 totals 14 residues. The CDR3 DNA reads as TGTGCCAGCAGTGATTCAGGGGGAGGTCAGCCCCAGCATTTT. Translation: CASSDSGGGQPQHF.

This rearrangement joins TRBV5-1 to TRBJ1-6; D remains unclear. The CDR3 runs 16 residues. Germline assignment: CDR1 SGHRS and CDR2 YFSETQ. V dropped 0 bases and J dropped 1 base, with 8 bases sitting between them. CDR3 sequence: CASSLAGVSYNSPLHF. The CDR3 coding sequence is TGCGCCAGCAGCTTGGCGGGAGTGTCCTATAATTCACCCCTCCACTTT. Full variable domain (rest looked up from reference TRBV5-1 and TRBJ1-6): KAGVTQTPRYLIKTRGQQVTLSCSPISGHRSVSWYQQTPGQGLQFLFEYFSETQRNKGNFPGRFSGRQFSNSRSEMNVSTLELGDSALYLCASSLAGVSYNSPLHFGNGTRLTVT.

The chain carries TRBV6-1 and TRBJ2-5; D is perhaps TRBD2 (5 bases). The CDR3 sequence is 15 residues long. V was clipped by 0 bases and J by 1 base, with 9 bases between them. The germline V gene encodes CDR1 MNHNS and CDR2 SASEGT. The CDR3 spells CASSEAHEGQETQYF. The DNA of the CDR3 is TGTGCCAGCAGTGAAGCTCATGAGGGCCAAGAGACCCAGTACTTC.

V gene TRBV5-6 combines with J gene TRBJ1-5; tentatively, D is TRBD1 (6 bases). Germline V gene sequence: CDR1 SGHDT, CDR2 YYEEEE. The CDR3 spans 18 residues. Trimming removed 0 bases from V and 2 bases from J, with 18 bases in between. CDR3 protein: CASSLASGEGFGNQPQHF. The CDR3 bases are TGTGCCAGCAGCTTGGCCTCAGGGGAGGGCTTTGGCAATCAGCCCCAGCATTTT.

The gene calls are TRBV18 and TRBJ2-3, with 9 bases fitting TRBD2. Germline V lookup: CDR1 KGHSH, CDR2 LQKENI. This CDR3 region has 16 residues. Trimming cost V 1 base and J 4 bases; bases outside gene matches: 6. The CDR3 DNA follows: TGTGCCAGCTCACCACGGGGACTAGCAGGCTCAGATACGCAGTATTTT. Amino acid sequence: CASSPRGLAGSDTQYF.

This clone was observed a few times. The chain employs TRBV5-5 and TRBJ1-1; 9 bases agree with TRBD1. The J segment lost 4 bases and the V segment lost 4 bases, leaving 17 bases of the junction unmatched. Germline-derived CDR1 and CDR2 are SGHKS and YYEKEE (reference sequence). This CDR3 is 18 amino acids long. In nucleotides, the CDR3 is TGTGCCAGCAGCCCCCCGCCGACAGGGGGGAGTATCCGCACTGAAGCTTTCTTT. Its translation is CASSPPPTGGSIRTEAFF.

This clone was observed a single time. The chain recombines TRBV7-2 with TRBJ2-5; D uncertain. CDR3 length: 13 residues. Deletions cut 1 base from V and 5 bases from J, with 8 bases between. Germline CDR1 SGHTA, CDR2 FQGNSA. The CDR3 loop is CASSLGMIETQYF. In nucleotides, the CDR3 is TGTGCCAGCAGCTTAGGGATGATTGAGACCCAGTACTTC.

This clone is a singleton in its sample. This chain uses TRBV3-1 (or the pseudogene TRBV3-2) with TRBJ2-3, with TRBD2 matching 16 bases. CDR1 and CDR2 (germline): LGHDT, YNNKEL (reference sequence). The CDR3 consists of 18 residues. The V and J ends lost 4 bases and 2 bases, in that order; junction bases with no gene match: 6. The CDR3 DNA reads as TGTGCCAGCAGCCTTCTTGGGACTAGCGGGGGGGCCACAGATACGCAGTATTTT. This gives the protein CASSLLGTSGGATDTQYF.

The chain combines TRBV30 with TRBJ1-6; D might be TRBD1 (5 bases). The length of the CDR3 is 14 residues. Trimming left V 5 bases short and J 6 bases short, with 14 bases between. In germline, CDR1 is GTSNPN, CDR2 SVGIG (reference sequence). This CDR3 reads CAWCRGRINSPLHF. DNA for the CDR3: TGTGCCTGGTGCCGGGGCAGAATTAATTCACCCCTCCACTTT. The full variable domain, rest sourced from reference TRBV30 and TRBJ1-6, is SQTIHQWPATLVQPVGSPLSLECTVEGTSNPNLYWYRQAAGRGLQLLFYSVGIGQISSEVPQNLSASRPQDRQFILSSKKLLLSDSGFYLCAWCRGRINSPLHFGNGTRLTVT.

The chain joins TRBV28 to TRBJ2-7, with a tentative D call TRBD2 (5 bases). Trimming shortened V by 5 bases and J by 3 bases, and 17 bases separated the two germline ends. Per the germline V gene, CDR1 is MDHEN and CDR2 is SYDVKM. The CDR3 has 15 amino acids. CDR3 DNA: TGTGCCAGCAGTCCGTCCGGGAATCGGGGCTACGAGCAGTACGTC. Translation: CASSPSGNRGYEQYV.

This sequence joins TRBV5-1 and TRBJ1-2; D unresolved. Germline-derived CDR1 and CDR2 are SGHRS and YFSETQ. CDR3 length: 14 residues. Trimming cost V 5 bases and J 4 bases, with 15 bases left between them. CDR3 in amino acids: CASSLVVGGYGYTF. The CDR3 nucleotides read TGCGCCAGCAGTCTAGTGGTCGGCGGCTATGGCTACACCTTC.

The CDR3 protein is CSVDVQGSGYTF. DNA for the CDR3: TGCAGCGTTGACGTTCAGGGGTCTGGCTACACCTTC. This chain links TRBV29-1 with TRBJ1-2; tentatively, D is TRBD1 (6 bases). Per germline, CDR1 SQVTM and CDR2 ANQGSEA. The CDR3 loop spans 12 amino acids. The germline V and J ends were trimmed by 3 bases and 7 bases, with 12 bases remaining between them.

The chain carries TRBV28 and TRBJ2-4; a possible D gene is TRBD1 (6 bases). This CDR3 has 13 amino acids. Germline values: CDR1 MDHEN, CDR2 SYDVKM. V lost 5 bases to trimming and J lost 9 bases, with 14 bases between them. The CDR3 nucleotides are TGTGCCAGCAGTCCAGGGGTTCCGGGCATTCAGTACTTC. Protein: CASSPGVPGIQYF. Filled out from reference TRBV28 and TRBJ2-4, the complete variable domain reads DVKVTQSSRYLVKRTGEKVFLECVQDMDHENMFWYRQDPGLGLRLIYFSYDVKMKEKGDIPEGYSVSREKKERFSLILESASTNQTSMYLCASSPGVPGIQYFGAGTRLSVL.

V usage is TRBV5-1 and J usage is TRBJ2-2; D uncertain. CDR1 is SGHRS and CDR2 is YFSETQ in the germline V gene. The CDR3 is 15 residues long. Trimming stripped 9 bases from V and 5 bases from J, with 20 bases between. The DNA for the CDR3 is TGCGCCACAGCAATAGGTCCGCCTAGAACCGGGGAGCTGTTTTTT. Encoded protein: CATAIGPPRTGELFF.

This clone occurred a few times. V usage is TRBV9 and J usage is TRBJ1-6; D is unresolved. The CDR3 is 13 amino acids. Germline CDR1 SGDLS, CDR2 YYNGEE. The V gene lost 5 bases and the J gene lost 13 bases, with 16 bases spanning the gap. The CDR3 spells CASSRLDTAPLHF. The CDR3, as DNA: TGTGCCAGCAGTCGTCTTGACACCGCCCCCCTCCACTTT.

The chain is built from TRBV6-5 and TRBJ2-7; TRBD1 agrees at 8 bases. The CDR3 consists of 15 residues. Germline CDR1 reads MNHEY; CDR2 reads SVGAGI. The V and J ends lost 5 bases and 6 bases, in that order; junction bases with no gene match: 12. CDR3 in amino acids: CASSTFVAGGREQYV. DNA of the CDR3: TGTGCCAGCAGTACTTTCGTAGCAGGGGGCCGCGAGCAGTACGTC.

The chain carries TRBV9 and TRBJ2-1; D may be TRBD1 (6 bases). The CDR3 has 13 amino acids. Germline loops: CDR1 SGDLS, CDR2 YYNGEE. V shed 3 bases and J shed 9 bases, with 13 bases lying between them. CDR3 sequence (DNA): TGTGCCAGCAGCGGAGGGGGTTCAGGTGAGCAGTTCTTC. It codes for CASSGGGSGEQFF.

In this sample, this clone turned up once. This chain joins TRBV21-1 and TRBJ2-7; the table calls TRBD1, which could not be checked here. TRBV21-1 is termed a pseudogene. The CDR3 sequence is 13 residues long. CDR3 amino acids: CASLPQGSHEQYV. CDR3 in DNA: TGTGCCAGCCTCCCCCAGGGTTCCCACGAGCAGTACGTC.

The chain carries TRBV7-3 and TRBJ2-1; 7 bases fit TRBD2. Trimming at V came to 4 bases and at J to 1 base, leaving 1 base not matched to a gene. The germline V gene has CDR1 SGHTA and CDR2 FQGTGA. The CDR3 extends over 14 amino acids. The chain's CDR3 is CASSSGGSYNEQFF. The DNA for the CDR3 is TGTGCCAGCAGCTCGGGGGGATCCTACAATGAGCAGTTCTTC.

The rearrangement uses TRBV29-1 and TRBJ2-1; 8 nucleotides agree with TRBD1. CDR3 length: 14 residues. The V gene's germline CDR1 is SQVTM and CDR2 ANQGSEA. Trimming cost V 3 bases and J 6 bases; bases outside gene matches: 7. This CDR3 reads CSVDETGAGNEQFF. The CDR3 coding sequence is TGCAGCGTTGATGAGACAGGGGCCGGCAATGAGCAGTTCTTC.

This rearrangement joins TRBV5-4 to TRBJ2-5, with unresolved D. The CDR3 sequence is 13 residues long. V lost 5 bases and J 3 bases, leaving 11 bases between the germline ends. CDR1 and CDR2 from the germline V gene are SGHNT and YYREEE (reference sequence). This CDR3 reads CASSPSTEETQYF. The CDR3 DNA sequence: TGTGCCAGCAGTCCTTCAACTGAAGAGACCCAGTACTTC. Full variable domain (rest looked up from reference TRBV5-4 and TRBJ2-5): ETGVTQSPTHLIKTRGQQVTLRCSSQSGHNTVSWYQQALGQGPQFIFQYYREEENGRGNFPPRFSGLQFPNYSSELNVNALELDDSALYLCASSPSTEETQYFGPGTRLLVL.

V and J are TRBV29-1 and TRBJ2-3, with 8 bases identical to TRBD1. The ends lost 6 bases at V and 6 bases at J; junction bases unmatched: 5. This CDR3 contains 12 residues. Germline V gives CDR1 SQVTM, CDR2 ANQGSEA. CDR3 protein: CSVGQGSDTQYF. CDR3 nucleotide sequence: TGCAGCGTCGGACAGGGCTCGGATACGCAGTATTTT.

V usage is TRBV6-5 and J usage is TRBJ1-4; TRBD1 matches at 7 bases. Trimming cost V 7 bases and J 5 bases; bases outside gene matches: 4. The CDR3 is 13 residues long. From germline, CDR1 is MNHEY and CDR2 SVGAGI. The CDR3 DNA follows: TGTGCCAGCATCAGGGGACAGAATGAAAAACTGTTTTTT. It translates to CASIRGQNEKLFF.